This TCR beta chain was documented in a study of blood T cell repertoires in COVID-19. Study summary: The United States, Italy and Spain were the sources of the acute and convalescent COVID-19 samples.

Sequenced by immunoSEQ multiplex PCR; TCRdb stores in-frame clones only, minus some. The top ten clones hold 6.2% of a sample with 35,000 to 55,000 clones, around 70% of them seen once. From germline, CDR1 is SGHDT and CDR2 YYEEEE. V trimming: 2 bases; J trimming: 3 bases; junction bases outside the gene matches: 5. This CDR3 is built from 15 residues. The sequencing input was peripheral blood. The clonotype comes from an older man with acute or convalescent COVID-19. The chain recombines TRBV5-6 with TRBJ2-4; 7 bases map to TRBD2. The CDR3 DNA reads TGTGCCAGCAGCTTTGGCGGGGAGGGCAAAAACATTCAGTACTTC. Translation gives CASSFGGEGKNIQYF.